The 25 T cell receptor beta chains below all came from one sample that was sequenced in a study of blood T cell repertoires in COVID-19. The assay was immunoSEQ multiplex PCR, and TCRdb's table has in-frame clones only and misses some. In the table there are roughly 74,000 clones, roughly 86% of which are singletons. The specimen sequenced was peripheral blood. The source of these receptors is a man between 65 and 80 years old with acute or convalescent COVID-19.

V and J are TRBV2 and TRBJ2-7, with a tentative D call TRBD1 (5 bases). Germline V lookup: CDR1 SNHLY, CDR2 FYNNEI. Deletions cut 9 bases from V and 2 bases from J, with 23 bases between. The CDR3 extends over 16 amino acids. CDR3 sequence reads: CASRDTSGYGTYEQYF. The DNA of the CDR3 is TGTGCCAGTAGGGATACATCAGGGTATGGAACCTACGAGCAGTACTTC. Complete variable domain (other parts from reference TRBV2 and TRBJ2-7): EPEVTQTPSHQVTQMGQEVILRCVPISNHLYFYWYRQILGQKVEFLVSFYNNEISEKSEIFDDQFSVERPDGSNFTLKIRSTKLEDSAMYFCASRDTSGYGTYEQYFGPGTRLTVT.

The CDR3 coding sequence is TGTGCCAGCAGTGGGGCCGGGACAACCTACGAGCAGTACTTC. Translating gives CASSGAGTTYEQYF. The J gene is TRBJ2-7, the V gene TRBV2; tentative D call: TRBD1 (6 bases). V shed 4 bases and J shed 2 bases, with 12 bases lying between them. This CDR3 spans 14 amino acids. Germline lookup yields CDR1 SNHLY and CDR2 FYNNEI.

With respect to this clone: The junction shows a germline mismatch at one end, possibly a read error. The chain couples TRBV7-7 to TRBJ2-3; 12 bases are shared with TRBD2. CDR3 length: 16 amino acids. The germline V gene encodes CDR1 SSHAT and CDR2 FNYEAQ (reference sequence). This CDR3 is CASSRGTSGSTDTQYF. The CDR3 nucleotides are TGTGCTAGCAGCCGAGGGACTAGCGGGAGCACAGATACGCAGTATTTT.

The chain combines TRBV3-1 (or the pseudogene TRBV3-2) with TRBJ2-3; 8 bases line up with TRBD2. CDR1 is LGHDT and CDR2 is YNNKEL in the germline V gene (reference sequence). Unmatched junction bases numbered 10, after V lost 1 base and J lost 4 bases. The CDR3 contains 17 residues. CDR3 sequence: CASSQVGGGRIADTQYF. The DNA for the CDR3 is TGTGCCAGCAGCCAAGTTGGCGGGGGGCGGATCGCAGATACGCAGTATTTT.

The chain has TRBV3-1 (or the pseudogene TRBV3-2) and TRBJ1-5; TRBD1 is a possible D gene (5 bases). V gave up 1 base and J gave up 3 bases, with 13 bases separating them. Germline CDR1 LGHDT, CDR2 YNNKEL (reference sequence). The CDR3 has 16 residues. The CDR3 here is CASSQGAGQNNQPQHF. In DNA form, the CDR3 reads TGTGCCAGCAGCCAAGGGGCAGGGCAGAACAATCAGCCCCAGCATTTT.

The rearrangement joins TRBV5-1 to TRBJ1-3; maybe TRBD1 (6 bases). V was clipped by 4 bases and J by 4 bases, with 12 bases between them. The germline gives CDR1 SGHRS, CDR2 YFSETQ. The CDR3 length is 14 residues. The CDR3 DNA reads TGCGCCAGCAGCCCCACAGGGTTCGGAAACACCATATATTTT. Its translation is CASSPTGFGNTIYF.

Comment on this clone: The sample has other DNA sequences that encode this CDR3 too. The chain links TRBV12-3 or TRBV12-4 to TRBJ2-2; D is possibly TRBD1 (6 bases). The CDR3 loop spans 13 amino acids. V was shortened by 2 bases and J by 5 bases, with 6 bases between the two germline ends. Here the CDR3 reads CASSLRGTGELFF. DNA for the CDR3: TGTGCCAGCAGTTTAAGGGGGACCGGGGAGCTGTTTTTT.

The rearrangement uses TRBV20-1 and TRBJ1-5; no reliable D call. This CDR3 is built from 14 residues. From germline, CDR1 is DFQATT and CDR2 SNEGSKA (reference sequence). Trimming pared 3 bases from V and 7 bases from J, leaving 16 bases between. CDR3 amino acids: CSASGVTSIQPQHF. CDR3 nucleotide sequence: TGCAGTGCTAGTGGCGTCACTAGTATACAGCCCCAGCATTTT.

The genes are TRBV23-1 and TRBJ1-6; TRBD1 matches 9 bases. TRBV23-1 is an open reading frame, and its role is uncertain. This CDR3 has 18 amino acids. J gave up 8 bases and V 7 bases, and 18 bases lay outside the gene matches. CDR3 sequence: CASKKSRGRTGADSPLHF. CDR3 nucleotides: TGCGCCAGCAAAAAAAGTAGGGGTAGGACAGGGGCCGATTCACCCCTCCACTTT.

The chain recombines TRBV20-1 with TRBJ1-2; unclear D gene. This CDR3 region has 11 residues. Trimming removed 5 bases at V and 5 bases at J, with 9 bases between. The germline V gene encodes CDR1 DFQATT and CDR2 SNEGSKA (reference sequence). The CDR3 nucleotides are TGCAGTGCTTCAGGAGGGTATGGCTACACCTTC. Translated: CSASGGYGYTF.

The chain is built from TRBV28 and TRBJ1-2, with no clear D. The CDR3 length is 12 residues. Trimming shortened V by 6 bases and J by 3 bases, and 8 bases separated the two germline ends. Per germline, CDR1 MDHEN and CDR2 SYDVKM. In DNA form, the CDR3 reads TGTGCCAGCAGGGGAGATTACTATGGCTACACCTTC. Its translation: CASRGDYYGYTF.

The chain carries TRBV28 and TRBJ2-4; TRBD1 aligns across 8 bases. After removal of 6 bases from V and 9 bases from J, the junction contained 19 bases not matched to a gene. This CDR3 spans 17 amino acids. Germline V lookup: CDR1 MDHEN, CDR2 SYDVKM. The CDR3 sequence is CASRKLGQGGVGRIQYF. CDR3 DNA sequence: TGTGCCAGCAGAAAACTCGGACAGGGAGGAGTTGGGCGCATTCAGTACTTC.

This chain links TRBV7-2 with TRBJ2-3, with 8 bases aligning to TRBD2. Germline V gene lookup returns CDR1 SGHTA and CDR2 FQGNSA. The trim removed 3 bases at V and 4 bases at J, leaving 6 bases unmatched. The CDR3 covers 15 residues. CDR3 bases: TGTGCCAGCAGCTTCGGCGGGGGGTCGGCAGATACGCAGTATTTT. It yields the protein CASSFGGGSADTQYF.

This chain uses TRBV4-1 with TRBJ2-1; TRBD1 is a possible D gene (5 bases). Germline assignment: CDR1 MGHRA and CDR2 YSYEKL. The CDR3 runs to 17 residues. V lost 1 base and J lost 0, with 13 bases in between. The CDR3 sequence: CASSQVDLGLSYNEQFF. As DNA, the CDR3 is TGCGCCAGCAGCCAAGTCGATCTGGGGCTCTCCTACAATGAGCAGTTCTTC.

This clone was counted only a few times. J is TRBJ2-1 and V is TRBV28; 11 bases are a match to TRBD2. Germline CDR1 is MDHEN and CDR2 is SYDVKM. The CDR3 consists of 15 residues. The trim removed 7 bases at V and 4 bases at J, leaving 6 bases unmatched. The DNA of the CDR3 is TGTGCCAGCAAACCGGGACTAGCGGTTTACAATGAGCAGTTCTTC. Protein: CASKPGLAVYNEQFF.

In this sample, this clone turned up once. The V call is TRBV6-5, the J call TRBJ1-2, with D possibly matching TRBD1 (6 bases). The CDR3 is 15 residues long. V lost 6 bases and J lost 0, with 14 bases in between. Looked up from germline, CDR1 is MNHEY and CDR2 is SVGAGI. The CDR3 is CASSNRRTANYGYTF. The CDR3 DNA reads TGTGCCAGCAGCAACCGTCGGACAGCTAACTATGGCTACACCTTC.

This chain links TRBV9 with TRBJ1-2, with TRBD1 matching 7 bases. Trimming cost V 0 bases and J 8 bases; bases outside gene matches: 4. The CDR3 covers 13 residues. Germline assignment: CDR1 SGDLS and CDR2 YYNGEE. CDR3 nucleotides: TGTGCCAGCAGCGTAGTACAGGGGTCGGGCTACACCTTC. Protein sequence: CASSVVQGSGYTF.

The DNA for the CDR3 is TGTGCCACCAGTGATTTTCGGACAGGGCCTGAAAATGAGCAGTTCTTC. Translated, it gives CATSDFRTGPENEQFF. This chain joins TRBV24-1 and TRBJ2-1; 8 nucleotides agree with TRBD1. Losses at the gene ends were 1 base for V and 7 bases for J; bases not matched to a gene: 8. Germline CDR1 and CDR2: KGHDR and SFDVKD. The CDR3 has 16 amino acids.

The V and J genes are TRBV2 and TRBJ1-2; D remains unclear. From germline, CDR1 is SNHLY and CDR2 FYNNEI. The germline V and J ends were trimmed by 8 bases and 1 base, with 14 bases remaining between them. The CDR3 runs to 14 residues. The CDR3 spells CASGSLHSNYGYTF. CDR3 nucleotides: TGTGCCAGCGGCTCTTTACACAGTAACTATGGCTACACCTTC.

CDR3 amino acids: CAWSPSKETQYF. CDR3 in DNA: TGTGCCTGGAGTCCCAGTAAAGAGACCCAGTACTTC. The chain links TRBV30 to TRBJ2-5; D gene unclear. Trimming shortened V by 2 bases and J by 3 bases, and 7 bases separated the two germline ends. The CDR3 length is 12 residues. Germline assignment: CDR1 GTSNPN and CDR2 SVGIG (reference sequence).

The CDR3 region is CASSFDGAGELFF. The CDR3 bases are TGTGCCAGCAGCTTCGACGGGGCCGGGGAGCTGTTTTTT. The rearrangement joins TRBV6-4 to TRBJ2-2; the D gene is possibly TRBD2 (5 bases). Germline lookup yields CDR1 MRHNA and CDR2 SNTAGT. Trimming shortened V by 6 bases and J by 6 bases, and 11 bases separated the two germline ends. There are 13 residues in the CDR3.

The CDR3 DNA sequence: TGTGCCAGCAGCCCAGTTCGGGGGGGCGGTGGCTACACCTTC. Encoded protein: CASSPVRGGGGYTF. The gene calls are TRBV5-6 and TRBJ1-2, with a possible D match to TRBD1 (6 bases). CDR3 length: 14 amino acids. V lost 4 bases and J lost 7, with 17 bases in between. CDR1 is SGHDT and CDR2 is YYEEEE in the germline V gene.

The J gene is TRBJ2-7, the V gene TRBV3-1 (or the pseudogene TRBV3-2); a weak D match, TRBD2 (6 bases). Per germline, CDR1 LGHDT and CDR2 YNNKEL (reference sequence). The CDR3 length is 12 residues. V shed 4 bases and J shed 6 bases, with 10 bases lying between them. The CDR3 bases are TGTGCCAGCAGCCCAGTGGGGGGCGAGCAGTACTTC. Translated: CASSPVGGEQYF.

The chain employs TRBV7-9 and TRBJ1-5; 10 bases are a match to TRBD1. In germline, CDR1 is SEHNR, CDR2 FQNEAQ (reference sequence). The CDR3 has 15 amino acids. Germline trimming cut 6 bases from V and 2 bases from J; bases unmatched to any gene: 4. The CDR3 DNA reads TGTGCCAGCAGTGGGACAGGGGCAGGCAATCAGCCCCAGCATTTT. The encoded protein is CASSGTGAGNQPQHF.

This clone was seen more than once but under ten times. As DNA, the CDR3 is TGTGCCAGCAGTAAGTGGGACAGGAGGAACACTGAAGCTTTCTTT. Its translation is CASSKWDRRNTEAFF. The chain is built from TRBV6-2 or TRBV6-3 and TRBJ1-1; 8 bases agree with TRBD1. CDR1 MNHEY and CDR2 SVGEGT come from the germline V gene. The V gene end was trimmed by 5 bases and the J gene end by 1 base; junction bases not matched to a gene: 6. The CDR3 contains 15 residues.